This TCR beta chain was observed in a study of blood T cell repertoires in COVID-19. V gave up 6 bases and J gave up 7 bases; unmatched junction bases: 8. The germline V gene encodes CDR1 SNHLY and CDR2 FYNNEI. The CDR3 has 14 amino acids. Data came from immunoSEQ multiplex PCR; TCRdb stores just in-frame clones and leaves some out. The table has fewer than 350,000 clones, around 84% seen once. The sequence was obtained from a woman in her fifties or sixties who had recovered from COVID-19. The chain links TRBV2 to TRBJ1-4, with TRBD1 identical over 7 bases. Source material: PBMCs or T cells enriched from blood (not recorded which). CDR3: CASSVIQGGEKLFF. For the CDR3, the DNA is TGTGCCAGCAGCGTGATCCAGGGGGGTGAAAAACTGTTTTTT.